The T cell receptor (beta chain) under discussion was sequenced for a study of cytomegalovirus exposure and HLA in healthy donors. Study-level points and caveats: The study flagged approximately 180 TCR beta chains as cytomegalovirus-associated. An analysis was carried out later, and it reportedly showed fewer N-insertions in an Asian-associated ancestry cluster than the approximately 610-donor mean. A missense variant in DCLRE1C was later tied to TCR beta V- and J-gene trimming.

Each donor was healthy, and each was a bone marrow donor. Trimming stripped 4 bases from V and 2 bases from J, with 16 bases between. CDR3 length: 15 amino acids. The germline gives CDR1 SGHRS, CDR2 YFSETQ. As for this clone: Its target is unknown.

The primer mix had 60 Vbeta and 13 Jbeta primers. Assay: immunoSEQ multiplex PCR; the TCRdb copy retains only in-frame clones and omits some. The table shows about 150,000 clones, with approximately 86% occurring only once. Input material: PBMCs. The chain has TRBV5-1 and TRBJ2-7; D is perhaps TRBD2 (5 bases). This sequence was found in a woman in her forties or fifties in good health and CMV-seropositive. This CDR3 reads CASSPGPERAYEQYF. The DNA of the CDR3 is TGCGCCAGCAGCCCCGGCCCGGAGAGGGCCTACGAGCAGTACTTC.